Shown below are 29 T cell receptor beta chains from a single sample sequenced in a study of cytomegalovirus exposure and HLA in healthy donors. TCRdb's table, derived via immunoSEQ multiplex PCR, lists solely in-frame clones and lacks some. This repertoire shows about 360,000 clones, roughly 89% found once; its top ten account for approximately 0.86%. The sequenced sample was PBMCs. These receptors all come from a woman younger than 30 in good health and CMV-seronegative.

The V call is TRBV5-6, the J call TRBJ1-2; 12 nucleotides line up with TRBD1. The CDR3 covers 16 residues. Per the germline V gene, CDR1 is SGHDT and CDR2 is YYEEEE. V shed 4 bases and J 4 bases; nucleotides not matched to a gene: 8. The CDR3 protein is CASSPWDRGRFYGYTF. The DNA of the CDR3 is TGTGCCAGCAGCCCGTGGGACAGGGGGCGCTTCTATGGCTACACCTTC.

This sequence joins TRBV6-1 and TRBJ2-1, with TRBD2 identical over 10 bases. V was pared by 8 bases and J by 4 bases, with 2 bases of the junction left unmatched. Germline V lookup: CDR1 MNHNS, CDR2 SASEGT. The CDR3 has 13 amino acids. As DNA, the CDR3 is TGTGCCAGCCGGACTAGCGGATACAATGAGCAGTTCTTC. This codes for CASRTSGYNEQFF.

In DNA form, the CDR3 reads TGTGCCAGCAGTCCAGGGACAGGGCATGGCTACACCTTC. Amino acids: CASSPGTGHGYTF. The rearrangement links TRBV7-9 to TRBJ1-2; 9 bases are a match to TRBD1. CDR1 is SEHNR and CDR2 is FQNEAQ in the germline V gene (reference sequence). After removal of 6 bases from V and 6 bases from J, the junction contained 5 bases not matched to a gene. This CDR3 has 13 amino acids.

The V and J genes are TRBV19 and TRBJ1-5; no clear D. Trimming cost V 3 bases and J 6 bases, with 15 bases left between them. This CDR3 spans 15 amino acids. Looked up from germline, CDR1 is LNHDA and CDR2 is SQIVND (reference sequence). The CDR3, as DNA: TGTGCCAGTAGTATTCGAGGGTTTGAAAGTCAGCCCCAGCATTTT. It yields the protein CASSIRGFESQPQHF.

The V and J genes are TRBV27 and TRBJ2-1; D is perhaps TRBD2 (5 bases). V was shortened by 8 bases and J by 4 bases, with 18 bases between the two germline ends. Germline CDR1 and CDR2: MNHEY and SMNVEV (reference sequence). CDR3 length: 15 residues. The CDR3 coding sequence is TGTGCCAGCGGCTCGGTGGCGGGTCCTTACAATGAGCAGTTCTTC. Protein: CASGSVAGPYNEQFF.

This chain connects TRBV7-9 to TRBJ1-4; D possibly corresponds to TRBD1 (6 bases). The CDR3 is made up of 16 amino acids. Germline V gives CDR1 SEHNR, CDR2 FQNEAQ (reference sequence). The V gene lost 5 bases and the J gene lost 1 base, with 14 bases spanning the gap. CDR3 sequence (DNA): TGTGCCAGCAGCCCCTTACTACAGGGAACTAATGAAAAACTGTTTTTT. Its protein product is CASSPLLQGTNEKLFF.

The chain has TRBV5-6 and TRBJ1-4; 8 nucleotides agree with TRBD1. The CDR3 covers 15 residues. V dropped 0 bases and J dropped 7; count of bases not matched to a gene: 5. The germline CDR1 and CDR2 sequences are SGHDT and YYEEEE. The CDR3 spells CASSLAAGGPEKLFF. The CDR3 DNA is TGTGCCAGCAGCTTGGCGGCAGGGGGCCCTGAAAAACTGTTTTTT.

The V gene is TRBV14, the J gene TRBJ2-2; 12 bases map to TRBD2. The V gene's germline CDR1 is SGHDN and CDR2 FVKESK. Trimming took 2 bases from V and 2 from J; bases not matched to a gene: 9. The CDR3 extends over 19 amino acids. CDR3 nucleotides: TGTGCCAGCAGCCAATTCGGGCTAGCGGGAGGGAGTAACACCGGGGAGCTGTTTTTT. This encodes CASSQFGLAGGSNTGELFF.

The genes are TRBV4-1 and TRBJ2-7; 7 bases align to TRBD1. With V trimmed by 1 base and J by 2 bases, 5 bases remained unmatched. This CDR3 comprises 15 residues. CDR1 is MGHRA and CDR2 is YSYEKL in the germline V gene. The CDR3 protein is CASSQGQGQPYEQYF. The DNA of the CDR3 is TGCGCCAGCAGCCAAGGACAGGGCCAACCCTACGAGCAGTACTTC.

This clone has more than one count but fewer than ten. This rearrangement joins TRBV7-3 to TRBJ2-2, with D perhaps TRBD1 (5 bases). The V gene's germline CDR1 is SGHTA and CDR2 FQGTGA. The CDR3 runs 15 residues. The V end was cut by 4 bases, the J end by 4 bases, with 13 bases between. CDR3 protein: CASSSQTGFTGELFF. CDR3 DNA: TGTGCCAGCAGCTCTCAAACAGGATTCACCGGGGAGCTGTTTTTT.

The V call is TRBV19, the J call TRBJ1-1, with a tentative D call TRBD1 (6 bases). Germline V gene sequence: CDR1 LNHDA, CDR2 SQIVND (reference sequence). There are 14 residues in the CDR3. Trimming pared 2 bases from V and 4 bases from J, leaving 11 bases between. The CDR3 loop reads CASSITQGGTEAFF. CDR3 nucleotides: TGTGCCAGTAGTATAACCCAAGGGGGCACTGAAGCTTTCTTT. Complete variable domain (other parts from reference TRBV19 and TRBJ1-1): DGGITQSPKYLFRKEGQNVTLSCEQNLNHDAMYWYRQDPGQGLRLIYYSQIVNDFQKGDIAEGYSVSREKKESFPLTVTSAQKNPTAFYLCASSITQGGTEAFFGQGTRLTVV.

The V and J genes are TRBV5-1 and TRBJ1-1; unclear D gene. This CDR3 comprises 11 residues. V was cut by 5 bases and J by 4 bases, with 6 bases left in between. Germline V gene sequence: CDR1 SGHRS, CDR2 YFSETQ. CDR3 sequence: CASSEGTEAFF. DNA of the CDR3: TGCGCCAGCAGTGAGGGCACTGAAGCTTTCTTT.

J is TRBJ2-1 and V is TRBV30, with 9 bases matching TRBD1. Unmatched junction bases numbered 4, after V lost 2 bases and J lost 8 bases. The CDR3 covers 13 residues. CDR1 GTSNPN and CDR2 SVGIG come from the germline V gene (reference sequence). The CDR3 protein is CAWSYRQGDEQFF. The CDR3 nucleotides read TGTGCCTGGAGTTACCGACAGGGGGATGAGCAGTTCTTC.

This clone has a handful of counts. The chain couples TRBV9 to TRBJ1-2, with D possibly matching TRBD1 (5 bases). V was trimmed by 3 bases and J by 0 bases, leaving 9 bases between them. The CDR3 extends over 14 amino acids. CDR1 is SGDLS and CDR2 is YYNGEE in the germline V gene. The CDR3 loop reads CASSEGRANYGYTF. The CDR3 nucleotides are TGTGCCAGCAGCGAGGGCAGGGCTAACTATGGCTACACCTTC.

The V and J genes are TRBV30 and TRBJ2-1; 11 bases agree with TRBD2. Trimming removed 1 base from V and 3 bases from J; junction bases left unmatched: 11. The CDR3 runs 18 residues. Germline V lookup: CDR1 GTSNPN, CDR2 SVGIG (reference sequence). CDR3 residues: CAWSASGRSGGGYNEQFF. CDR3 sequence (DNA): TGTGCCTGGAGTGCTAGCGGGAGGTCGGGAGGGGGCTACAATGAGCAGTTCTTC.

The V gene is TRBV10-2, the J gene TRBJ1-4, with 8 bases aligning to TRBD1. Germline V gene sequence: CDR1 WSHSY, CDR2 SAAADI. The length of the CDR3 is 12 residues. The V and J ends lost 10 bases and 6 bases, in that order; junction bases with no gene match: 4. This chain's CDR3 is CATTGGDEKLFF. The CDR3, as DNA: TGCGCCACCACAGGGGGGGATGAAAAACTGTTTTTT.

The CDR3 sequence: CASSLVLVLANGRVGTGELFF. The CDR3 DNA follows: TGCGCCAGCAGCTTGGTGTTGGTCTTGGCGAACGGGAGGGTTGGCACCGGGGAGCTGTTTTTT. The J gene is TRBJ2-2, the V gene TRBV5-1; 8 nucleotides line up with TRBD2. The V gene end was trimmed by 0 bases and the J gene end by 4 bases; junction bases not matched to a gene: 20. CDR3 length: 21 residues. Looked up from germline, CDR1 is SGHRS and CDR2 is YFSETQ.

This chain connects TRBV30 to TRBJ2-1, with 10 positions matching TRBD2. Germline values: CDR1 GTSNPN, CDR2 SVGIG (reference sequence). This CDR3 has 16 residues. V was pared by 2 bases and J by 10 bases, with 14 bases of the junction left unmatched. For the CDR3, the DNA is TGTGCCTGGAGTACCCTAGCGGGAGCGGAAGATTCGGAGCAGTTCTTC. Residues: CAWSTLAGAEDSEQFF.

J is TRBJ1-6 and V is TRBV28; D not certain. V lost 6 bases and J lost 0, with 9 bases in between. The CDR3 length is 15 residues. CDR1 is MDHEN, CDR2 SYDVKM, per germline. The CDR3 loop reads CASSLRASYNSPLHF. CDR3 coding DNA: TGTGCCAGCAGCCTACGAGCCTCCTATAATTCACCCCTCCACTTT.

This clone has only one observation. V usage is TRBV27 and J usage is TRBJ2-5, with 12 bases fitting TRBD2. The CDR3 has 19 residues. Germline V gives CDR1 MNHEY, CDR2 SMNVEV (reference sequence). V trimming: 2 bases; J trimming: 5 bases; junction bases outside the gene matches: 15. Written as DNA, the CDR3 is TGTGCCAGCAGTTTACCGGTCGCCTCTAGCGGGAGGGCTCTGGAGACCCAGTACTTC. This translates into CASSLPVASSGRALETQYF.

This sequence joins TRBV28 and TRBJ2-7; no reliable D call. Trimming shortened V by 7 bases and J by 0 bases, and 10 bases separated the two germline ends. CDR3 length equals 13 residues. CDR1 and CDR2 from the germline V gene are MDHEN and SYDVKM. CDR3 sequence reads: CASKAASSYEQYF. CDR3 bases: TGTGCCAGCAAAGCAGCGAGCTCCTACGAGCAGTACTTC.

The chain couples TRBV2 to TRBJ2-1; 12 bases fit TRBD2. J gave up 2 bases and V 4 bases, and 0 bases lay outside the gene matches. Per the germline V gene, CDR1 is SNHLY and CDR2 is FYNNEI. CDR3 size: 15 residues. The CDR3 region has the DNA TGTGCCAGCAGTGCTAGCGGGGGGGCCTACAATGAGCAGTTCTTC. This codes for CASSASGGAYNEQFF.

The CDR3 sequence is CASSIMWDSPEKLFF. DNA for the CDR3: TGTGCCAGTAGTATTATGTGGGACAGCCCCGAAAAACTGTTTTTT. The chain couples TRBV19 to TRBJ1-4, with 7 positions matching TRBD1. After removal of 3 bases from V and 8 bases from J, the junction contained 9 bases not matched to a gene. This CDR3 is 15 amino acids long. Germline V gene lookup returns CDR1 LNHDA and CDR2 SQIVND (reference sequence).

V gene TRBV6-5 combines with J gene TRBJ1-2; D call uncertain. The length of the CDR3 is 11 residues. V was pared by 8 bases and J by 2 bases, with 6 bases between. Germline V gene sequence: CDR1 MNHEY, CDR2 SVGAGI. CDR3: CASGQNYGYTF. CDR3 sequence (DNA): TGTGCCAGCGGGCAAAACTATGGCTACACCTTC.

This clone was counted once. V is TRBV5-1 and J is TRBJ2-3; tentative D call: TRBD2 (6 bases). Trimming removed 0 bases from V and 6 bases from J, with 14 bases in between. Germline CDR1 and CDR2: SGHRS and YFSETQ. The CDR3 consists of 15 residues. This CDR3 is CASSLDHGGRDTQYF. The DNA for the CDR3 is TGCGCCAGCAGCTTGGACCACGGGGGACGGGATACGCAGTATTTT.

V usage is TRBV11-2 and J usage is TRBJ1-2, with 12 bases identical to TRBD1. CDR1 is SGHAT, CDR2 FQNNGV, per germline. There are 16 residues in the CDR3. V dropped 5 bases and J dropped 4; count of bases not matched to a gene: 8. CDR3 residues: CASSPRPGQGAYGYTF. The CDR3 DNA reads TGTGCCAGCAGCCCCCGGCCGGGACAGGGGGCCTATGGCTACACCTTC.

The chain couples TRBV6-1 to TRBJ2-5; D uncertain. CDR3 length: 13 amino acids. Germline CDR1 and CDR2: MNHNS and SASEGT. V was pared by 1 base and J by 7 bases, with 10 bases between. In nucleotides, the CDR3 is TGTGCCAGCAGTGAAGGGAGTTGGGTGACCCAGTACTTC. It yields the protein CASSEGSWVTQYF.

The rearrangement uses TRBV2 and TRBJ2-1; 11 bases line up with TRBD2. V was clipped by 0 bases and J by 7 bases; unmatched bases: 8. This CDR3 has 17 residues. Per germline, CDR1 SNHLY and CDR2 FYNNEI. The CDR3 sequence: CASSEATRLAGLNEQFF. The CDR3, as DNA: TGTGCCAGCAGTGAAGCGACTAGACTAGCGGGACTTAATGAGCAGTTCTTC.

The V call is TRBV7-9, the J call TRBJ2-3; D might be TRBD2 (6 bases). Germline V gene lookup returns CDR1 SEHNR and CDR2 FQNEAQ (reference sequence). Trimming stripped 5 bases from V and 8 bases from J, with 23 bases between. The CDR3 is 16 residues long. The CDR3: CASSEGAASVARTQYF. The CDR3 DNA sequence: TGTGCCAGCAGCGAGGGTGCTGCTAGCGTGGCTCGTACGCAGTATTTT.